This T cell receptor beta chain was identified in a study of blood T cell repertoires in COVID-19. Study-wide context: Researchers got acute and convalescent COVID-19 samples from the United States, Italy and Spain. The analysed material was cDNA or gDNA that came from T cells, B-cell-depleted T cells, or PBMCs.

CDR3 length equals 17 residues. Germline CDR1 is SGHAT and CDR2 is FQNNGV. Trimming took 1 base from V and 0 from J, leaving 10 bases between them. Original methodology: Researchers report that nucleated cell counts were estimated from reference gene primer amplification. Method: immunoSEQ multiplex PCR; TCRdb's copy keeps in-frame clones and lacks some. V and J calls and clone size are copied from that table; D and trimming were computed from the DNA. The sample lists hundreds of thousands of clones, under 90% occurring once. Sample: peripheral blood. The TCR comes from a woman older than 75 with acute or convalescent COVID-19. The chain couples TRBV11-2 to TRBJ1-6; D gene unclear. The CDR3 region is CASSLGAQSSYNSPLHF. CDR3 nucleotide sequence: TGTGCCAGCAGCTTAGGGGCCCAGAGCTCCTATAATTCACCCCTCCACTTT.